These T cell receptor beta chains were read from a single sample in a study of shared clonotypes between healthy human individuals. Here immunoSEQ multiplex PCR was the method, and the copy in TCRdb shows in-frame clones only, minus some. The sample includes about 1.5 million clones, 98% of them seen just once. The sequencing sample was made of naive CD4+ T cells sorted from blood. All receptors come from a man aged 30 to 39 in good health. The CDR3 runs from the conserved cysteine through the conserved F or W. Each record gives: J gene, D gene, clone size, V gene, CDR3 DNA, CDR3 protein. The D gene is left open where the match is weak. The size entry is marked missing in some rows and otherwise reads once, few, many or a size class.

>TRBJ1-5|-|-|TRBV28
TGTGCCAGCAGTTTGAGAGGGCCCCAGCCCCAGCATTTT
CASSLRGPQPQHF
>TRBJ2-7|-|-|TRBV11-2
TGTGCCAGCAGCTTAGAAATCCACGAGCAGTACTTC
CASSLEIHEQYF
>TRBJ2-3|TRBD1|-|TRBV9
TGTGCCAGCAGCGTAGGACAGGGGGCCCCAGATACGCAGTATTTT
CASSVGQGAPDTQYF
>TRBJ1-4|-|-|TRBV4-1
TGCGCCAGCAGCCAAGATCCCCCGGGGAGTGAAAAACTGTTTTTT
CASSQDPPGSEKLFF
>TRBJ2-7|TRBD2|-|TRBV29-1
TGCAGCGTTGAAACGAGGACTAGCGGGAGTAGCAACGAGCAGTACTTC
CSVETRTSGSSNEQYF
>TRBJ2-1|TRBD2|-|TRBV19
TGTGCCAGTAGTATAGGACTAGCCGACAATGAGCAGTTCTTC
CASSIGLADNEQFF
>TRBJ2-7|-|-|TRBV6-1
TGTGCCAGCAGTGAAGCCCCAAAGTCGGCCCAGCAGTACTTC
CASSEAPKSAQQYF
>TRBJ2-7|-|-|TRBV29-1
TGCAGCGCAGCGAAGAACGCTTACGAGCAGTACTTC
CSAAKNAYEQYF
>TRBJ1-2|-|-|TRBV7-4
TGTGCCAGCAGCTTCCGCACAGGGTTGAAGGACTATGGCTACACCTTC
CASSFRTGLKDYGYTF
>TRBJ2-7|-|-|TRBV7-2
TGTGCCAGCAGCTTAGTCGACGCCTCCTACGAGCAGTACTTC
CASSLVDASYEQYF
>TRBJ2-5|-|-|TRBV9
TGTGCCAGCAGCGGGGCCCTAGAGGAGACCCAGTACTTC
CASSGALEETQYF
>TRBJ2-1|-|-|TRBV20-1
TGCAGTGCTAGTAGGAATCCTGAGCAGTTCTTC
CSASRNPEQFF
>TRBJ1-1|TRBD1|-|TRBV18
TGTGCCAGCTCACCGACAGGGCCAACTGAAGCTTTCTTT
CASSPTGPTEAFF
>TRBJ2-1|TRBD1|-|TRBV5-1
TGCGCCAGCAGCTTGGTGGGACAGAACTACAATGAGCAGTTCTTC
CASSLVGQNYNEQFF
>TRBJ2-3|TRBD1|-|TRBV5-1
TGCGCCAGCAGCTCGAGGGACAGTGGCACAGATACGCAGTATTTT
CASSSRDSGTDTQYF
>TRBJ1-2|TRBD1|-|TRBV28
TGTGCCAGCAGTCAGACAGGGGACTATGGCTACACCTTC
CASSQTGDYGYTF
>TRBJ1-5|TRBD1|-|TRBV15
TGTGCCACCAGCGAAACAGGGGGCAGGCAGCCCCAGCATTTT
CATSETGGRQPQHF
>TRBJ2-1|-|once|TRBV18
TGTGCCAGCTCACCGTACAGGACTCGGAAAGACAATGAGCAGTTCTTC
CASSPYRTRKDNEQFF
>TRBJ1-1|-|few|TRBV7-7
TGTGCTAGCAGTTCGACAGAGAACACTGAAGCTTTCTTT
CASSSTENTEAFF
>TRBJ2-6|-|-|TRBV28
TGTGCCAGCAGTTTGTTCTCTGGGGCCAACGTCCTGACTTTC
CASSLFSGANVLTF
>TRBJ1-3|-|-|TRBV6-5
TGTGCCAGCAGGGCAGGGGTATATGGAAACACCATATATTTT
CASRAGVYGNTIYF
>TRBJ2-5|TRBD1|-|TRBV9
TGTGCCAGCACCAGAGGGGGGACAGGGGGCCAAGAGACCCAGTACTTC
CASTRGGTGGQETQYF
>TRBJ2-1|-|-|TRBV5-1
TGCGCCAGCACGTCGGCACTAGGGCAGTTCTTC
CASTSALGQFF
>TRBJ2-1|TRBD2|-|TRBV29-1
TGCAGCGCCGTTACCTACAGAACGGGACTAGCGTTAGAGCAGTTCTTC
CSAVTYRTGLALEQFF
>TRBJ1-5|-|-|TRBV18
TGTGCCAGCTCACCACGGGGAGACAGCAATCAGCCCCAGCATTTT
CASSPRGDSNQPQHF
>TRBJ1-5|-|-|TRBV28
TGTGCCAGCAGCTCTATAGCGGGTCTAAACAATCAGCCCCAGCATTTT
CASSSIAGLNNQPQHF
>TRBJ1-2|-|-|TRBV29-1
TGCAGCGTTGAAGGTGCTCCCAGGGGCTATGGCTACACCTTC
CSVEGAPRGYGYTF
>TRBJ2-1|-|-|TRBV14
TGTGCCAGCAGCCAAGAGAGACTACAAAACAATGAGCAGTTCTTC
CASSQERLQNNEQFF
>TRBJ2-1|-|-|TRBV7-2
TGTGCCAGCAGCTTAGGAGGGGGGAAAATCGTCAATGAGCAGTTCTTC
CASSLGGGKIVNEQFF
>TRBJ2-1|TRBD2|-|TRBV6-1
TGTGCCAGCAGTGTTTTAGCGGGGGACCCAGTAGAGCAGTTCTTC
CASSVLAGDPVEQFF
>TRBJ2-1|-|-|TRBV19
TGTGCCAGTAGTATAGTTAGGCTGGTTAATGAGCAGTTCTTC
CASSIVRLVNEQFF
>TRBJ2-7|-|-|TRBV29-1
TGCAGCGTCCTCGGTGGAGCAACTTACGAGCAGTACTTC
CSVLGGATYEQYF
>TRBJ2-4|-|-|TRBV10-3
TGTGCCATCAGTGAGTCGGGAGCCCTCCCGTACTTC
CAISESGALPYF
>TRBJ2-7|TRBD1|-|TRBV30
TGTGCCTGGAGTGTACCGGGACAGGGTTTCTACGAGCAGTACTTC
CAWSVPGQGFYEQYF
>TRBJ1-1|TRBD1|-|TRBV27
TGTGCCAGCAGTTCGGGGACAGGGGGGGACACTGAAGCTTTCTTT
CASSSGTGGDTEAFF
>TRBJ1-5|TRBD1|-|TRBV2
TGTGCCAGCAGTGGAGCAGGGGGTGCGCCCCAGCATTTT
CASSGAGGAPQHF
>TRBJ1-1|-|-|TRBV11-3
TGTGCCAGGGGAACGGGCTTTGAAGCTTTCTTT
CARGTGFEAFF
>TRBJ2-6|-|-|TRBV15
TGTGCCACCAACCCCTCTGGGGCCAACGTCCTGACTTTC
CATNPSGANVLTF
>TRBJ2-5|TRBD2|-|TRBV29-1
TGCAGCGCCGCTGGGAGGGTAAGGGAGACCCAGTACTTC
CSAAGRVRETQYF
>TRBJ2-7|-|-|TRBV28
TGTGCCAGCTGGGCCCGCGGTAGGAGCTCCTACGAGCAGTACTTC
CASWARGRSSYEQYF
>TRBJ2-7|-|-|TRBV14
TGTGCCAGCAGCCACGGGGGCGGGGTAGGATACTTC
CASSHGGGVGYF
>TRBJ2-5|-|-|TRBV5-1
TGCGCCAGCAGCTTGGTAGGACAGTCGTACCAAGAGACCCAGTACTTC
CASSLVGQSYQETQYF
>TRBJ1-5|-|once|TRBV28
TGTGCCAGCTCTAGGTGGGGGTTGAATCAGCCCCAGCATTTT
CASSRWGLNQPQHF
>TRBJ1-2|-|-|TRBV9
TGTGCCAGCAGCGTCTATCCGGGACACGACTATGGCTACACCTTC
CASSVYPGHDYGYTF
>TRBJ2-1|TRBD2|-|TRBV9
TGTGCCAGCAGCGCCGGGACTAGCGCCTACAATGAGCAGTTCTTC
CASSAGTSAYNEQFF
>TRBJ2-1|TRBD2|-|TRBV10-3
TGTGCCATCAGTGAAATAGCGGGAGGTGTGTCCTACAATGAGCAGTTCTTC
CAISEIAGGVSYNEQFF
>TRBJ2-2|TRBD1|once|TRBV4-1
TGCGCCAGCAGCCAAGTGTTTGGGACAGAAAACACCGGGGAGCTGTTTTTT
CASSQVFGTENTGELFF
>TRBJ2-4|-|-|TRBV28
TGTGCCAGCAGTTTAATCGACAGTGGCAAAAACATTCAGTACTTC
CASSLIDSGKNIQYF
>TRBJ2-4|-|-|TRBV7-9
TGTGCCAGCAGCCCGGGGTCCGCGGGCATTCAGTACTTC
CASSPGSAGIQYF
>TRBJ1-3|-|-|TRBV5-1
TGCGCCAGCAGGGAACCGGGAAACACCATATATTTT
CASREPGNTIYF
>TRBJ2-1|TRBD2|-|TRBV19
TGTGCCAGTAGTATATACCCAGTCACTAGCGGGTCCGCTTACGAGCAGTTCTTC
CASSIYPVTSGSAYEQFF
>TRBJ2-6|-|-|TRBV5-4
TGTGCCAGCAGGCTGAAATCCGGGGCCAACGTCCTGACTTTC
CASRLKSGANVLTF
>TRBJ1-4|-|-|TRBV7-2
TGTGCCAGCAGCGCTAACCCAGGGGTTGGAGGGCTGTTTTTT
CASSANPGVGGLFF
>TRBJ1-2|-|-|TRBV29-1
TGCAGCGTGACAAGAACTAACCCGACCACCTATGGCTACACCTTC
CSVTRTNPTTYGYTF
>TRBJ1-2|-|-|TRBV19
TGTGCCAGTAGAAGAGGGGTGGACTATGGCTACACCTTC
CASRRGVDYGYTF